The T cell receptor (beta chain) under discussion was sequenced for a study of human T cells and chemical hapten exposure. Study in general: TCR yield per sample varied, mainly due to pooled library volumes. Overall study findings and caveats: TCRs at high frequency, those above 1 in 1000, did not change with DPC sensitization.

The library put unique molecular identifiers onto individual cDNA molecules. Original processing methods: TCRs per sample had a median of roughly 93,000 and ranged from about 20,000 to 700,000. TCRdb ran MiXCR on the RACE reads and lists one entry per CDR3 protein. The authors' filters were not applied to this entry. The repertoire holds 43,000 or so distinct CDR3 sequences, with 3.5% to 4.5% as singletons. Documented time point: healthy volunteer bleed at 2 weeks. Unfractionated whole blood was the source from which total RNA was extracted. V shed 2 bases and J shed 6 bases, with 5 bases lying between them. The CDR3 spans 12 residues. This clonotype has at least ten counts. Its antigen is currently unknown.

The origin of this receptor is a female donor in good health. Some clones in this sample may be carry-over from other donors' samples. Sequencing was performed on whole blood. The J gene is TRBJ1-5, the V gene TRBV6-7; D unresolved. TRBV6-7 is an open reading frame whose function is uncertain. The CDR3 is CASSYRPQPQHF. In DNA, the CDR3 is TGTGCCAGCAGTTACCGGCCTCAGCCCCAGCATTTT.